Listed below are T cell receptor beta chains from one sample, sequenced in a study of T cells in Graves' hyperthyroidism and ophthalmopathy. TCRdb itself ran the multiplex PCR reads through MiXCR, one entry per CDR3 protein. The sample lists around 500,000 distinct CDR3 sequences, about 22% occurring once. What was sequenced was blood. These receptors originate from a woman aged 70 to 79 with Graves' ophthalmopathy. CDR3s include the opening cysteine and the closing phenylalanine or tryptophan. Fields, in order: V gene, J gene, D gene, clone size, CDR3 DNA, CDR3 protein. The D gene is left open where the match is weak. For some rows the clone size is stated as once, few or many, or as a class when expanded; others skip it.

V gene: TRBV6-1
J gene: TRBJ1-1
D gene: -
clone size: few
CDR3 DNA: TGTGCCAGCAGTCGAAACCATGAGGTCGCCACTGAAGCTTTCTTT
CDR3 protein: CASSRNHEVATEAFF

V gene: TRBV12-3/TRBV12-4
J gene: TRBJ1-1
D gene: -
clone size: many
CDR3 DNA: TGTGCCAGCAGTTTATTTGGCGGGGCAGAAGCTTTCTTT
CDR3 protein: CASSLFGGAEAFF

V gene: TRBV12-3/TRBV12-4
J gene: TRBJ2-7
D gene: TRBD1
clone size: many
CDR3 DNA: TGTGCCAGCAGTTTTCGACAGGGGGATGAGCAGTACTTC
CDR3 protein: CASSFRQGDEQYF

V gene: TRBV9
J gene: TRBJ1-2
D gene: -
clone size: few
CDR3 DNA: TGTGCCAGCAGCGTAGGGATGGGGAACTATGGCTACACCTTC
CDR3 protein: CASSVGMGNYGYTF

V gene: TRBV2
J gene: TRBJ1-6
D gene: -
clone size: few
CDR3 DNA: TGTGCCAGCAGGGCAGACACCCATAATTCACCCCTCCACTTT
CDR3 protein: CASRADTHNSPLHF

V gene: TRBV6-2/TRBV6-3
J gene: TRBJ1-5
D gene: -
clone size: many
CDR3 DNA: TGTGCCAGCAGTTCCCGGGGGGGGGCAGGCCAGCCCCAGCATTTT
CDR3 protein: CASSSRGGAGQPQHF

V gene: TRBV12-3/TRBV12-4
J gene: TRBJ1-5
D gene: -
clone size: few
CDR3 DNA: TGTGCCAGCAGTTTAGGGTCCCGGCTCCAGCATTTT
CDR3 protein: CASSLGSRLQHF

V gene: TRBV6-1
J gene: TRBJ1-1
D gene: -
clone size: few
CDR3 DNA: TGTGCCAGCAATGAATGGGGAGGCACTGAAGCTTTCTTT
CDR3 protein: CASNEWGGTEAFF

V gene: TRBV6-1
J gene: TRBJ2-5
D gene: -
clone size: few
CDR3 DNA: TGTGCCAGCATTCGAGCCCGGGGGCAAGAGACCCAGTACTTC
CDR3 protein: CASIRARGQETQYF

V gene: TRBV10-3
J gene: TRBJ2-3
D gene: TRBD2
clone size: -
CDR3 DNA: TGTGCCATCAAGGAGACTAGCGGGAGCACAGATACGCAGTATTTT
CDR3 protein: CAIKETSGSTDTQYF

V gene: TRBV28
J gene: TRBJ1-5
D gene: TRBD1
clone size: many
CDR3 DNA: TGTGCCACAGCCGGGACAGGGGGCCTTTGGGGCAATCAGCCCCAGCATTTT
CDR3 protein: CATAGTGGLWGNQPQHF

V gene: TRBV4-2
J gene: TRBJ2-7
D gene: -
clone size: -
CDR3 DNA: TGTGCCAGCAGCCAAAGGACAGAAATCTACGAGCAGTACTTC
CDR3 protein: CASSQRTEIYEQYF

V gene: TRBV28
J gene: TRBJ2-7
D gene: TRBD2
clone size: many
CDR3 DNA: TGTGCCAGCAGTTCACGACTAGCGGGGAACTCCTACGAGCAGTACTTC
CDR3 protein: CASSSRLAGNSYEQYF

V gene: TRBV3-1
J gene: TRBJ2-2
D gene: -
clone size: many
CDR3 DNA: TGTGCCAGCAGCCAAGTTAGAAGTGCCGGGGAGCTGTTTTTT
CDR3 protein: CASSQVRSAGELFF

V gene: TRBV5-4
J gene: TRBJ2-7
D gene: TRBD2
clone size: once
CDR3 DNA: TGTGCCAGCAGCTCTACTAGCGGGAGGACGCACTACGAGCAGTACTTC
CDR3 protein: CASSSTSGRTHYEQYF

V gene: TRBV6-1
J gene: TRBJ1-6
D gene: -
clone size: few
CDR3 DNA: TGTGCCAGCAGTCAATCCAATTCACCCCTCCACTTT
CDR3 protein: CASSQSNSPLHF

V gene: TRBV6-2/TRBV6-3
J gene: TRBJ1-3
D gene: TRBD1
clone size: once
CDR3 DNA: TGTGCCAGCAGTTATACGCTAGGACAGGGGGCTTCGGACTCTGGAAACACCATATATTTT
CDR3 protein: CASSYTLGQGASDSGNTIYF

V gene: TRBV25-1
J gene: TRBJ2-2
D gene: -
clone size: few
CDR3 DNA: TGTGCCGTAACCCCTGGCAGGGGTCACACCGGGGAGCTGTTTTTT
CDR3 protein: CAVTPGRGHTGELFF

V gene: TRBV30
J gene: TRBJ2-1
D gene: TRBD2
clone size: -
CDR3 DNA: TGTGCCTGGAGTGTTTTAGCGGGCCTATACAATGAGCAGTTCTTC
CDR3 protein: CAWSVLAGLYNEQFF

V gene: TRBV28
J gene: TRBJ2-1
D gene: TRBD2
clone size: many
CDR3 DNA: TGTGCCAGCAGGGCTACTGCGGGAGCTCGGAATGAGCAGTTCTTC
CDR3 protein: CASRATAGARNEQFF

V gene: TRBV3-1
J gene: TRBJ2-5
D gene: -
clone size: -
CDR3 DNA: TGTGCCAGCAGCCAATCAAGACTAGAAGGAGAGACCCAGTACTTC
CDR3 protein: CASSQSRLEGETQYF

V gene: TRBV24-1
J gene: TRBJ2-2
D gene: TRBD1
clone size: -
CDR3 DNA: TGTGCCACGACGGCCACAGGGGAATACACCGGGGAGCTGTTTTTT
CDR3 protein: CATTATGEYTGELFF

V gene: TRBV29-1
J gene: TRBJ2-1
D gene: TRBD2
clone size: -
CDR3 DNA: TGCAGCGCCGGGGACTACAAGTGGAATGAGCAGTTCTTC
CDR3 protein: CSAGDYKWNEQFF

V gene: TRBV7-2
J gene: TRBJ1-2
D gene: -
clone size: many
CDR3 DNA: TGTGCCAGCAGCTTAGGACAGCGTAATGGCTACACCTTC
CDR3 protein: CASSLGQRNGYTF

V gene: TRBV7-2
J gene: TRBJ2-4
D gene: -
clone size: -
CDR3 DNA: TGTGCCAGCAGTGCTAGGACAGCAAGAAGAGACATTCAGTACTTC
CDR3 protein: CASSARTARRDIQYF

V gene: TRBV28
J gene: TRBJ1-1
D gene: -
clone size: -
CDR3 DNA: TGTGCCAGCAGCCCTAATTTGGCGAACACTGAAGCTTTCTTT
CDR3 protein: CASSPNLANTEAFF

V gene: TRBV28
J gene: TRBJ1-1
D gene: TRBD1
clone size: -
CDR3 DNA: TGTGCCAGCAGGGCGGGACAGGTTAGTGAAGCTTTCTTT
CDR3 protein: CASRAGQVSEAFF

V gene: TRBV15
J gene: TRBJ2-5
D gene: -
clone size: -
CDR3 DNA: TGTGCCACCAGCAGAGATCGAACAGGGAGGGAGACCCAGTACTTC
CDR3 protein: CATSRDRTGRETQYF

V gene: TRBV10-2
J gene: TRBJ1-2
D gene: -
clone size: many
CDR3 DNA: TGCGCCACCCACTCCTATGGCTACACCTTC
CDR3 protein: CATHSYGYTF

V gene: TRBV12-3/TRBV12-4
J gene: TRBJ1-1
D gene: -
clone size: many
CDR3 DNA: TGTGCCAGCAGTTTTGGGGGAATGACGACTGAAGCTTTCTTT
CDR3 protein: CASSFGGMTTEAFF

V gene: TRBV3-1
J gene: TRBJ2-7
D gene: TRBD2
clone size: once
CDR3 DNA: TGTGCCAGCATCGTGAGCGGGAGCGGGGGCGAGCAGTACTTC
CDR3 protein: CASIVSGSGGEQYF

V gene: TRBV9
J gene: TRBJ1-1
D gene: -
clone size: -
CDR3 DNA: TGTGCCAGCAGCGTGACCGGGACGGAGAACACTGAAGCTTTCTTT
CDR3 protein: CASSVTGTENTEAFF

V gene: TRBV12-3/TRBV12-4
J gene: TRBJ2-1
D gene: -
clone size: few
CDR3 DNA: TGTGCCAGCAGCTCACATTATAGGGTCTACAATGAGCAGTTCTTC
CDR3 protein: CASSSHYRVYNEQFF

V gene: TRBV12-3/TRBV12-4
J gene: TRBJ2-7
D gene: -
clone size: many
CDR3 DNA: TGTGCCAGCAGCAACAGGGCGTCAATCTCCTACGAGCAGTACTTC
CDR3 protein: CASSNRASISYEQYF

V gene: TRBV7-2
J gene: TRBJ2-1
D gene: TRBD1
clone size: -
CDR3 DNA: TGTGCCAGCAGCTTAGCGGGACAGGGGGTAGATGAGCAGTTCTTC
CDR3 protein: CASSLAGQGVDEQFF

V gene: TRBV7-8
J gene: TRBJ2-4
D gene: -
clone size: -
CDR3 DNA: TGTGCCAGCAGCTCCACGGGACTAGCCAAAAACATTCAGTACTTC
CDR3 protein: CASSSTGLAKNIQYF

V gene: TRBV4-1
J gene: TRBJ2-7
D gene: TRBD2
clone size: few
CDR3 DNA: TGCGCCAGCAGCCAAGTACCCGGGACTAGCGGGAACGAGCAGTACTTC
CDR3 protein: CASSQVPGTSGNEQYF

V gene: TRBV6-2/TRBV6-3
J gene: TRBJ2-2
D gene: -
clone size: few
CDR3 DNA: TGTGCCAGCAGTTACTCGACCCCCGGGAGAACGGCCGGGGAGCTGTTTTTT
CDR3 protein: CASSYSTPGRTAGELFF

V gene: TRBV12-3/TRBV12-4
J gene: TRBJ2-6
D gene: -
clone size: few
CDR3 DNA: TGTGCCAGCCTACGGGCGGAGGGCCGGGCTGGGGCCAACGTCCTGACTTTC
CDR3 protein: CASLRAEGRAGANVLTF

V gene: TRBV6-1
J gene: TRBJ2-5
D gene: TRBD2
clone size: many
CDR3 DNA: TGTGCCAGCAGTTGGGGGACTAGCGGGATGTGGTGGGAGACCCAGTACTTC
CDR3 protein: CASSWGTSGMWWETQYF

V gene: TRBV19
J gene: TRBJ1-1
D gene: TRBD1
clone size: -
CDR3 DNA: TGTGCCAGTAGTGTTGACAGGGAGCAGAACACTGAAGCTTTCTTT
CDR3 protein: CASSVDREQNTEAFF

V gene: TRBV20-1
J gene: TRBJ2-5
D gene: TRBD2
clone size: many
CDR3 DNA: TGCAGTGCTAGAACGACTAGCGGACAAGAGACCCAGTACTTC
CDR3 protein: CSARTTSGQETQYF

V gene: TRBV7-3
J gene: TRBJ2-3
D gene: -
clone size: few
CDR3 DNA: TGTGCCAGCAGCCTAGGACTTTCCCGCTACACAGATACGCAGTATTTT
CDR3 protein: CASSLGLSRYTDTQYF

V gene: TRBV12-3/TRBV12-4
J gene: TRBJ2-1
D gene: -
clone size: few
CDR3 DNA: TGTGCCAGGTCGGAAGGCAGGGGTGAGCAGTTCTTC
CDR3 protein: CARSEGRGEQFF

V gene: TRBV12-3/TRBV12-4
J gene: TRBJ1-6
D gene: TRBD1
clone size: -
CDR3 DNA: TGTGCCAGCAGTTTGCTCGCGGGACAGAGAAATTCACCCCTCCACTTT
CDR3 protein: CASSLLAGQRNSPLHF

V gene: TRBV27
J gene: TRBJ2-7
D gene: -
clone size: -
CDR3 DNA: TGTGCCAGCAGCCCGAATAGGGGATTCCTACGAGGGCAGTACTTC
CDR3 protein: CASSPNRGFLRGQYF

V gene: TRBV7-3
J gene: TRBJ2-3
D gene: -
clone size: many
CDR3 DNA: TGTGCCAGCAGCCAGTCCGCGGTGGATACGCAGTATTTT
CDR3 protein: CASSQSAVDTQYF

V gene: TRBV12-3/TRBV12-4
J gene: TRBJ2-1
D gene: -
clone size: few
CDR3 DNA: TGTGCCAGCAGTTTAGCGGGGGGAGAGGGGCAGTTCTTC
CDR3 protein: CASSLAGGEGQFF

V gene: TRBV7-9
J gene: TRBJ2-1
D gene: TRBD1
clone size: -
CDR3 DNA: TGTGCCAGCAGCCCCAACAGGGGGCAGCAGTTCTTC
CDR3 protein: CASSPNRGQQFF

V gene: TRBV2
J gene: TRBJ2-3
D gene: -
clone size: few
CDR3 DNA: TGTGCCAGCAGTGAAAGGACCCTTCCAGATACGCAGTATTTT
CDR3 protein: CASSERTLPDTQYF

V gene: TRBV12-3/TRBV12-4
J gene: TRBJ2-1
D gene: -
clone size: -
CDR3 DNA: TGTGCCAGCAGTTTGTGGGACGGAGCTTCTGGTGAGCAGTTCTTC
CDR3 protein: CASSLWDGASGEQFF

V gene: TRBV7-2
J gene: TRBJ1-1
D gene: -
clone size: many
CDR3 DNA: TGTGCCAGCAGCTCCCAGGGGTACACTGAAGCTTTCTTT
CDR3 protein: CASSSQGYTEAFF

V gene: TRBV12-3/TRBV12-4
J gene: TRBJ2-1
D gene: TRBD2
clone size: few
CDR3 DNA: TGTGCCAGCACCCAACTAGCGGGGTCCTACAATGAGCAGTTCTTC
CDR3 protein: CASTQLAGSYNEQFF

V gene: TRBV11-2
J gene: TRBJ2-1
D gene: TRBD2
clone size: few
CDR3 DNA: TGTGCCAGCACCTCAAGGAGCGGGAGGGATGAGCAGTTCTTC
CDR3 protein: CASTSRSGRDEQFF

V gene: TRBV28
J gene: TRBJ2-7
D gene: -
clone size: many
CDR3 DNA: TGTGCCAGCGCAGGACGTTTCCCTTCAATCTACGAGCAGTACTTC
CDR3 protein: CASAGRFPSIYEQYF